This T cell receptor beta chain was sequenced for a study of OX40 agonist ivuxolimab in advanced cancers. Study results and caveats: At 0.1 to 3.0 mg/kg, clonal expansion of CD4+ and CD8+ blood T cells had occurred by week 6.

The table came from immunoSEQ multiplex PCR; TCRdb's copy has only in-frame clones and leaves some out. The sample lists approximately 80,000 clones, 85% seen once, with under 0.75% in the top ten. Germline V gene data show CDR1 as SGDLS and CDR2 as YYNGEE. The CDR3 loop spans 14 amino acids. Trimming took 2 bases from V and 3 from J, leaving 12 bases between them. With regard to this clone: What it binds is not known.

This specimen was CD4+ or CD8+ T cells sorted from blood, taken in a trial of the OX40 agonist ivuxolimab. The chain recombines TRBV9 with TRBJ2-7, with D perhaps TRBD2 (5 bases). This sequence originates from an adult with an advanced solid tumor such as melanoma, head and neck, liver or kidney cancer. The CDR3 sequence: CASSVTPEGYEQYF. CDR3 in DNA: TGTGCCAGCAGCGTGACACCCGAGGGCTACGAGCAGTACTTC. The full variable domain, completed using reference TRBV9 and TRBJ2-7, is DSGVTQTPKHLITATGQRVTLRCSPRSGDLSVYWYQQSLDQGLQFLIQYYNGEERAKGNILERFSAQQFPDLHSELNLSSLELGDSALYFCASSVTPEGYEQYFGPGTRLTVT.